A selection of T cell receptor beta chains follows, all from one sample in a study of radiotherapy plus CTLA-4 blockade in lung cancer. Some clones are missing from TCRdb's copy, which holds only in-frame ones; the method was immunoSEQ multiplex PCR. In the table there are roughly 57,000 clones, approximately 84% of which are singletons. This specimen consisted of peripheral blood, obtained from a patient treated with radiotherapy plus ipilimumab. These receptors came from a human donor with non-small cell lung cancer whose response to radiotherapy plus ipilimumab could not be evaluated. Both conserved end residues are part of each CDR3. Fields, in order: V gene, D gene, clone size, J gene, CDR3 DNA, CDR3 protein. D genes are given only for firm matches. A clone size is listed for some rows: how often the clone was seen (once, few, many), or a class if it is expanded.

v_gene: TRBV4-3; d_gene: .; abundance: once; j_gene: TRBJ2-5; CDR3nt: TGCGCCAGCAGCCAAGACGGGGTGGGAGAGACCCAGTACTTC; CDR3aa: CASSQDGVGETQYF
v_gene: TRBV7-2; d_gene: TRBD2; abundance: .; j_gene: TRBJ2-2; CDR3nt: TGTGCCAGCAGCTTAGCGCGGGGGGGCTCCACCGGGGAGCTGTTTTTT; CDR3aa: CASSLARGGSTGELFF
v_gene: TRBV2; d_gene: .; abundance: .; j_gene: TRBJ2-1; CDR3nt: TGTGCCAGCAAAGCGAACCAGAGAAACAATGAGCAGTTCTTC; CDR3aa: CASKANQRNNEQFF
v_gene: TRBV5-4; d_gene: TRBD2; abundance: .; j_gene: TRBJ2-5; CDR3nt: TGTGCCAGCAGCGCCGGGACTAGCGGGGGGGAAGAGACCCAGTACTTC; CDR3aa: CASSAGTSGGEETQYF
v_gene: TRBV18; d_gene: TRBD2; abundance: .; j_gene: TRBJ2-7; CDR3nt: TGTGCCAGCTCACCGGGGGGGGACCTTGGCTACGAGCAGTACTTC; CDR3aa: CASSPGGDLGYEQYF
v_gene: TRBV10-2; d_gene: TRBD1; abundance: .; j_gene: TRBJ1-1; CDR3nt: TGCGCCAGCAGTGGAGGGACAGGGGTGGGCACTGAAGCTTTCTTT; CDR3aa: CASSGGTGVGTEAFF
v_gene: TRBV18; d_gene: .; abundance: .; j_gene: TRBJ1-5; CDR3nt: TGTGCCAGCTCAGTTGGGGGCGATCAGCCCCAGCATTTT; CDR3aa: CASSVGGDQPQHF
v_gene: TRBV2; d_gene: TRBD2; abundance: .; j_gene: TRBJ2-3; CDR3nt: TGTGCCAGCAAGGAGTTGGGGGGGACCTCTAGCACAGATACGCAGTATTTT; CDR3aa: CASKELGGTSSTDTQYF
v_gene: TRBV7-2; d_gene: .; abundance: .; j_gene: TRBJ1-2; CDR3nt: TGTGCCAGCAGCCCCTACCGGGAGGACTATGGCTACACCTTC; CDR3aa: CASSPYREDYGYTF
v_gene: TRBV12-5; d_gene: .; abundance: .; j_gene: TRBJ1-2; CDR3nt: TGTGCTAGTGGACTCCTCTCCGGGACAAGCCTCTATGGCTACACCTTC; CDR3aa: CASGLLSGTSLYGYTF
v_gene: TRBV7-2; d_gene: TRBD1; abundance: .; j_gene: TRBJ1-1; CDR3nt: TGTGCCAGCGGGGGGACAGGGGGCGCGGTGAATATTGAAGCTTTCTTT; CDR3aa: CASGGTGGAVNIEAFF
v_gene: TRBV2; d_gene: .; abundance: few; j_gene: TRBJ1-5; CDR3nt: TGTGCCAGCAAAGGGGAGGGGCCCCAGCATTTT; CDR3aa: CASKGEGPQHF
v_gene: TRBV15; d_gene: TRBD1; abundance: .; j_gene: TRBJ2-7; CDR3nt: TGTGCCACCAGCGGCAGACAGGGCCGCAACGAGCAGTACTTC; CDR3aa: CATSGRQGRNEQYF
v_gene: TRBV7-9; d_gene: TRBD1; abundance: .; j_gene: TRBJ2-7; CDR3nt: TGTGCCAGCAGCCCTGGACAGGTCCCCTACGAGCAGTACTTC; CDR3aa: CASSPGQVPYEQYF
v_gene: TRBV10-3; d_gene: TRBD1; abundance: .; j_gene: TRBJ1-1; CDR3nt: TGTGCCATCAGTGAGGCGACAGGGGAGGCTGAAGCTTTCTTT; CDR3aa: CAISEATGEAEAFF
v_gene: TRBV6-5; d_gene: .; abundance: .; j_gene: TRBJ2-7; CDR3nt: TGTGCCAGCAGTTACAAGGGGGGGCACTCCTACGAGCAGTACTTC; CDR3aa: CASSYKGGHSYEQYF
v_gene: TRBV10-3; d_gene: TRBD2; abundance: .; j_gene: TRBJ2-3; CDR3nt: TGTGCCATCACCCCCGAGTTAGCGGGGGGGGGAAATACGCAGTATTTT; CDR3aa: CAITPELAGGGNTQYF
v_gene: TRBV25-1; d_gene: TRBD1; abundance: .; j_gene: TRBJ2-7; CDR3nt: TGTGCCAGCAGTGAATGGGGACAGACCTACGAGCAGTACTTC; CDR3aa: CASSEWGQTYEQYF
v_gene: TRBV27; d_gene: .; abundance: .; j_gene: TRBJ2-7; CDR3nt: TGTGCCAGCAACCCGACAGGAGACCCCTACGAGCAGTACTTC; CDR3aa: CASNPTGDPYEQYF
v_gene: TRBV30; d_gene: .; abundance: once; j_gene: TRBJ2-7; CDR3nt: TGTGCCTGTTCTGAAGGGGGATGGATCGAGCAGTACTTC; CDR3aa: CACSEGGWIEQYF
v_gene: TRBV30; d_gene: TRBD1; abundance: .; j_gene: TRBJ1-2; CDR3nt: TGTGCCTGGAGTCAAGGGCAGGGGGCGAGATATGGCTACACCTTC; CDR3aa: CAWSQGQGARYGYTF
v_gene: TRBV7-2; d_gene: TRBD1; abundance: .; j_gene: TRBJ2-7; CDR3nt: TGTGCCAGCAGCCCCTCACAGGGGTCCTACGAGCAGTACTTC; CDR3aa: CASSPSQGSYEQYF
v_gene: TRBV9; d_gene: TRBD2; abundance: .; j_gene: TRBJ2-1; CDR3nt: TGTGCCAGCAGCGTAGGCCCTAGCGGGAGGGCACAAGGGGACAATGAGCAGTTCTTC; CDR3aa: CASSVGPSGRAQGDNEQFF
v_gene: TRBV4-1; d_gene: TRBD1; abundance: .; j_gene: TRBJ2-1; CDR3nt: TGCGCCAGCAGCCAAGTTGCAGGGGGCTTGTACAATGAGCAGTTCTTC; CDR3aa: CASSQVAGGLYNEQFF
v_gene: TRBV6-5; d_gene: .; abundance: once; j_gene: TRBJ2-3; CDR3nt: TGTGCCAGCACCCGGACTCGCCGCAATACAGATACGCAGTATTTT; CDR3aa: CASTRTRRNTDTQYF
v_gene: TRBV5-1; d_gene: TRBD2; abundance: .; j_gene: TRBJ2-1; CDR3nt: TGCGCCAGCAGCTTGGCGAGACCTAGCGGGAGCAATGAGCAGTTCTTC; CDR3aa: CASSLARPSGSNEQFF
v_gene: TRBV29-1; d_gene: TRBD2; abundance: .; j_gene: TRBJ2-7; CDR3nt: TGCAGCGTTGAGGGGACTAGCCCCGAGCAGTACTTC; CDR3aa: CSVEGTSPEQYF
v_gene: TRBV6-6; d_gene: .; abundance: .; j_gene: TRBJ1-2; CDR3nt: TGTGCCAGCAGTTACATGCCCCCAGGCGAGGGTGGCTACACCTTC; CDR3aa: CASSYMPPGEGGYTF
v_gene: TRBV7-2; d_gene: .; abundance: .; j_gene: TRBJ1-5; CDR3nt: TGTGCCAGCAGCCTCTTTACAGGGCGGGATCAGCCCCAGCATTTT; CDR3aa: CASSLFTGRDQPQHF
v_gene: TRBV18; d_gene: .; abundance: once; j_gene: TRBJ2-3; CDR3nt: TGTGCCAGCTCACCACCTGGGCCCGGGGGAGATACGCAGTATTTT; CDR3aa: CASSPPGPGGDTQYF
v_gene: TRBV4-3; d_gene: .; abundance: few; j_gene: TRBJ1-1; CDR3nt: TGCGCCAGCAGCCACTTACAGGGAGACACTGAAGCTTTCTTT; CDR3aa: CASSHLQGDTEAFF
v_gene: TRBV20-1; d_gene: .; abundance: .; j_gene: TRBJ2-3; CDR3nt: TGCAGTGCTAGACCCCCGGATACGCAGTATTTT; CDR3aa: CSARPPDTQYF
v_gene: TRBV6-5; d_gene: TRBD1; abundance: .; j_gene: TRBJ1-5; CDR3nt: TGTGCCAGTAGTGACAGGGAGGATCAGCCCCAGCATTTT; CDR3aa: CASSDREDQPQHF
v_gene: TRBV14; d_gene: .; abundance: once; j_gene: TRBJ2-1; CDR3nt: TGTGCCAGCAGCCGATCGACAGGCCTCTCCTACAATGAGCAGTTCTTC; CDR3aa: CASSRSTGLSYNEQFF
v_gene: TRBV9; d_gene: .; abundance: .; j_gene: TRBJ2-7; CDR3nt: TGTGCCAGCAGCGTAGGGGGTGGGAGAGTCTACGAGCAGTACTTC; CDR3aa: CASSVGGGRVYEQYF
v_gene: TRBV7-9; d_gene: TRBD2; abundance: .; j_gene: TRBJ2-5; CDR3nt: TGTGCCAGCAGTAAGCCGGGACTAGGAACAAAGACCCAGTACTTC; CDR3aa: CASSKPGLGTKTQYF
v_gene: TRBV7-6; d_gene: .; abundance: .; j_gene: TRBJ1-3; CDR3nt: TGTGCCAGCAGCTTAGAGAGGGTCTCAGGAAACACCATATATTTT; CDR3aa: CASSLERVSGNTIYF
v_gene: TRBV5-4; d_gene: TRBD1; abundance: .; j_gene: TRBJ1-1; CDR3nt: TGTGCCAGCAGCTCGGGACAGGTTCTTAACACTGAAGCTTTCTTT; CDR3aa: CASSSGQVLNTEAFF
v_gene: TRBV7-8; d_gene: TRBD2; abundance: .; j_gene: TRBJ2-2; CDR3nt: TGTGCCAGCAGCATCGGGGGAGGGTTCGGGGAGCTGTTTTTT; CDR3aa: CASSIGGGFGELFF
v_gene: TRBV11-2; d_gene: .; abundance: .; j_gene: TRBJ1-3; CDR3nt: TGTGCCAGCACTCTGGGAGAGTATGCTGGAAACACCATATATTTT; CDR3aa: CASTLGEYAGNTIYF
v_gene: TRBV7-9; d_gene: .; abundance: .; j_gene: TRBJ1-5; CDR3nt: TGTGCCAGCAGCTTCGCAGGGGATCAGCCCCAGCATTTT; CDR3aa: CASSFAGDQPQHF